The 23 T cell receptor beta chains below all came from one sample that was sequenced in a study of PD-L1 blockade in urothelial cancer. Stated time point: peripheral blood 6 weeks after treatment start. TCRdb's table, derived via immunoSEQ multiplex PCR, lists solely in-frame clones and lacks some. This sample has 75,000 to 100,000 clones, with around four fifths found just once. Sequencing was performed on PBMCs, taken around atezolizumab (anti-PD-L1) treatment. These receptors came from a man aged 65 to 79 with urothelial cancer.

This chain connects TRBV11-3 to TRBJ1-2; TRBD1 aligns across 7 bases. Germline loops: CDR1 SGHNT, CDR2 YENEEA. This CDR3 region has 13 residues. With V trimmed by 5 bases and J by 8 bases, 8 bases remained unmatched. CDR3 sequence: CASSPRGFDGYTF. CDR3 bases: TGTGCCAGCAGCCCCAGGGGGTTCGACGGCTACACCTTC.

The rearrangement uses TRBV2 and TRBJ1-1, with 7 bases matching TRBD1. Germline trimming cut 8 bases from V and 6 bases from J; bases unmatched to any gene: 12. The CDR3 has 14 amino acids. Looked up from germline, CDR1 is SNHLY and CDR2 is FYNNEI. The CDR3 reads CASDTQGGASEAFF. The CDR3 nucleotides are TGTGCCAGCGACACTCAAGGGGGCGCATCTGAAGCTTTCTTT.

In this sample, this clone turned up once. This sequence joins TRBV5-1 and TRBJ2-5; 7 bases are shared with TRBD1. Trimming took 2 bases from V and 1 from J; bases not matched to a gene: 2. Germline CDR1 is SGHRS and CDR2 is YFSETQ. The CDR3 contains 14 residues. The CDR3 reads CASSLGTAQETQYF. DNA of the CDR3: TGCGCCAGCAGCTTAGGGACAGCCCAAGAGACCCAGTACTTC.

The chain carries TRBV25-1 and TRBJ1-1, with D possibly being TRBD1 (5 bases). Germline V CDR1 and CDR2: MGHDK, SYGVNS. The CDR3 loop spans 14 amino acids. The V end lost 4 bases, the J end lost 1 base, and 10 bases lay between the germline ends. The CDR3 DNA reads as TGTGCCAGCAGTGTGATCGGGGGGAACACTGAAGCTTTCTTT. Translated: CASSVIGGNTEAFF.

The J gene is TRBJ2-7, the V gene TRBV5-4, with TRBD1 identical over 12 bases. The CDR3 has 15 amino acids. The junction had 5 bases not matched to a gene; V was cut back by 1 base and J by 6 bases. Germline V gene sequence: CDR1 SGHNT, CDR2 YYREEE (reference sequence). The CDR3 sequence: CASSLTGTGGGEQYF. CDR3 nucleotide sequence: TGTGCCAGCAGCTTGACTGGGACAGGGGGCGGCGAGCAGTACTTC.

This clone was recorded once. The rearrangement joins TRBV27 to TRBJ1-4; 8 positions match TRBD1. Germline CDR1 reads MNHEY; CDR2 reads SMNVEV (reference sequence). V was clipped by 5 bases and J by 4 bases; unmatched bases: 12. The CDR3 has 17 residues. CDR3 sequence reads: CASSALPRQGINEKLFF. The CDR3, as DNA: TGTGCCAGCAGTGCATTACCTCGACAGGGGATTAATGAAAAACTGTTTTTT.

The chain recombines TRBV5-1 with TRBJ1-1, with 7 bases lining up with TRBD1. CDR1 and CDR2 from the germline V gene are SGHRS and YFSETQ. The CDR3 loop spans 13 amino acids. Germline trimming cut 3 bases from V and 7 bases from J; bases unmatched to any gene: 6. For the CDR3, the DNA is TGCGCCAGCAGCTCAACAGGGGTGATTGAAGCTTTCTTT. Translated: CASSSTGVIEAFF.

The rearrangement links TRBV6-1 to TRBJ1-6, with no clear D. V was shortened by 1 base and J by 11 bases, with 9 bases between the two germline ends. The CDR3 covers 13 residues. Germline V gene data show CDR1 as MNHNS and CDR2 as SASEGT. The DNA of the CDR3 is TGTGCCAGCAGTGAAGGGCAAGTAACACCCCTCCACTTT. This sequence encodes CASSEGQVTPLHF.

V and J are TRBV7-9 and TRBJ2-3; D possibly corresponds to TRBD2 (6 bases). The CDR3 runs to 14 residues. Germline CDR1 SEHNR, CDR2 FQNEAQ (reference sequence). V lost 5 bases, J lost 1 base, and 10 bases lay in between. In nucleotides, the CDR3 is TGTGCCAGCAGCCCCTCGGGGGGCACAGATACGCAGTATTTT. It specifies CASSPSGGTDTQYF.

Only a few counts were recorded for this clone. The rearrangement joins TRBV19 to TRBJ1-4, with 9 positions matching TRBD1. This CDR3 spans 16 amino acids. With V trimmed by 5 bases and J by 7 bases, 11 bases remained unmatched. CDR1 LNHDA and CDR2 SQIVND come from the germline V gene (reference sequence). The chain's CDR3 is CASSESRDRAFEKLFF. In DNA, the CDR3 is TGTGCCAGTAGTGAAAGCCGGGACAGGGCTTTTGAAAAACTGTTTTTT.

The chain couples TRBV10-3 to TRBJ2-1; 8 positions agree with TRBD2. Germline loops: CDR1 ENHRY, CDR2 SYGVKD. Unmatched junction bases numbered 4, after V lost 6 bases and J lost 0 bases. The CDR3 has 15 amino acids. CDR3 residues: CAISVAGSSYNEQFF. The CDR3 DNA is TGTGCCATCAGCGTAGCGGGGAGCTCCTACAATGAGCAGTTCTTC.

As concerns this clone: Compared with germline, one end of the junction differs, possibly owing to a read error. The V and J genes are TRBV29-1 and TRBJ1-1; 7 nucleotides match TRBD1. This CDR3 spans 13 amino acids. The germline V gene encodes CDR1 SQVTM and CDR2 ANQGSEA. The CDR3 nucleotides are TGCAGCGCAATGGGACAGCTGAACCCTGAAGCTTTCTTT. This gives the protein CSAMGQLNPEAFF.

The CDR3 DNA reads as TGCGCCAGCAGCCAAGAAGGTCCAGGGAACACTGAAGCTTTCTTT. Protein product: CASSQEGPGNTEAFF. The chain links TRBV4-3 to TRBJ1-1; no reliable D call. CDR3 length equals 15 residues. CDR1 is LGHNA, CDR2 YSLEER, per germline. V lost 0 bases and J lost 1, with 9 bases in between.

The V gene is TRBV19, the J gene TRBJ2-7; 9 bases map to TRBD1. Germline V gene data show CDR1 as LNHDA and CDR2 as SQIVND (reference sequence). Trimming took 4 bases from V and 0 from J; bases not matched to a gene: 1. The CDR3 covers 14 residues. Here the CDR3 reads CASSKDRGSYEQYF. The CDR3 nucleotides read TGTGCCAGTAGTAAGGACAGGGGCTCCTACGAGCAGTACTTC.

V usage is TRBV6-5 and J usage is TRBJ2-4; D may be TRBD1 (5 bases). The ends were cut back, 6 bases at V and 1 base at J, with 10 bases in the middle. Germline V gene data show CDR1 as MNHEY and CDR2 as SVGAGI. This CDR3 is built from 14 residues. CDR3 sequence: CASRGVTAKNIQYF. The CDR3 DNA reads TGTGCCAGCAGAGGGGTGACGGCCAAAAACATTCAGTACTTC.

This chain joins TRBV7-2 and TRBJ2-1, with D perhaps TRBD2 (5 bases). This CDR3 is 16 amino acids long. V lost 1 base, J lost 7 bases, and 17 bases lay in between. Germline assignment: CDR1 SGHTA and CDR2 FQGNSA. The CDR3, as DNA: TGTGCCAGCAGCTTAGGCGGCGGGTCCCCTTCTAATGAGCAGTTCTTC. Amino acids: CASSLGGGSPSNEQFF.

The rearrangement links TRBV4-3 to TRBJ2-1; 9 positions match TRBD2. CDR1 is LGHNA and CDR2 is YSLEER in the germline V gene. Losses at the gene ends were 0 bases for V and 5 bases for J; bases not matched to a gene: 5. The CDR3 runs to 16 residues. The CDR3 DNA follows: TGCGCCAGCAGCCAAGAAAGACTAGCGGAAAACAATGAGCAGTTCTTC. It yields the protein CASSQERLAENNEQFF.

The table lists this clone with a few counts. The rearrangement links TRBV27 to TRBJ1-6; tentatively, D is TRBD1 (5 bases). Trimming took off 3 bases at V and 7 bases at J, with 10 bases between the two ends. The CDR3 runs to 14 residues. The germline V gene has CDR1 MNHEY and CDR2 SMNVEV (reference sequence). The CDR3 nucleotides read TGTGCCAGCAGTTTCCAGGGTAGGAATTCACCCCTCCACTTT. As protein: CASSFQGRNSPLHF.

This chain uses TRBV7-3 with TRBJ2-3; 9 bases fit TRBD2. The CDR3 runs to 16 residues. In germline, CDR1 is SGHTA, CDR2 FQGTGA. The V gene end was trimmed by 4 bases and the J gene end by 4 bases; junction bases not matched to a gene: 9. The CDR3 spells CASSSSPAGGSDTQYF. The CDR3 DNA follows: TGTGCCAGCAGCTCTTCGCCAGCGGGAGGATCAGATACGCAGTATTTT.

This clone has a handful of counts. The chain combines TRBV28 with TRBJ2-7, with a weak D call TRBD2 (6 bases). Germline loops: CDR1 MDHEN, CDR2 SYDVKM. V was trimmed by 5 bases and J by 3 bases, leaving 17 bases between them. The CDR3 loop spans 15 amino acids. CDR3 bases: TGTGCCAGCAGTGCTTGGGGGGAATTCATCTACGAGCAGTACTTC. Translation: CASSAWGEFIYEQYF.

The rearrangement joins TRBV18 to TRBJ2-7, with a possible D match to TRBD2 (5 bases). Germline CDR1 and CDR2: KGHSH and LQKENI. The CDR3 length is 13 residues. Trimming took off 3 bases at V and 5 bases at J, with 11 bases between the two ends. The CDR3 DNA is TGTGCCAGCTCACCCGCTCTAGCCGACGAGCAGTACTTC. Residues: CASSPALADEQYF.

This rearrangement joins TRBV4-3 to TRBJ2-2, with D perhaps matching TRBD1 (6 bases). Germline-derived CDR1 and CDR2 are LGHNA and YSLEER. The CDR3 length is 16 residues. Trimming pared 4 bases from V and 3 bases from J, leaving 15 bases between. The CDR3 here is CASSRTIAGDTGELFF. CDR3 bases: TGCGCCAGCAGCCGCACTATAGCAGGGGACACCGGGGAGCTGTTTTTT.

This chain uses TRBV2 with TRBJ2-1; a possible D gene is TRBD1 (6 bases). The V and J ends lost 6 bases and 4 bases respectively, with 16 bases between them. There are 15 residues in the CDR3. CDR1 is SNHLY and CDR2 is FYNNEI in the germline V gene. The CDR3 DNA follows: TGTGCCAGCAGCGGAACAGGGAGTCCATACAATGAGCAGTTCTTC. Translated: CASSGTGSPYNEQFF.